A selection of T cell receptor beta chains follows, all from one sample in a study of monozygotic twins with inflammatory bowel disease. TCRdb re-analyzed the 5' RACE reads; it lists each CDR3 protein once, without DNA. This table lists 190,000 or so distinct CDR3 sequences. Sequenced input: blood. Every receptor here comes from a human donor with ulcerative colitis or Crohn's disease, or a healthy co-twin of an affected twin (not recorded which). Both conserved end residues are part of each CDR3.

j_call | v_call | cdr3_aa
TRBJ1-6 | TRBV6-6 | CASSPQNSPLHF
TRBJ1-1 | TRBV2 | CASSRQGSPTEAFF
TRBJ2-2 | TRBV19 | CASREQTNTGELFF
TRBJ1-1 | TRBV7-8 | CASSLGGQNTEAFF
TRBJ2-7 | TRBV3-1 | CASSQDPDRDFYEQYF
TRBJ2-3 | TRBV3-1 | CASSQGLAEGDTQYF
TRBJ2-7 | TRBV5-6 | CASSEGLAGGPSYEQYF
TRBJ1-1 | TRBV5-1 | CASSPPGSNTEAFF
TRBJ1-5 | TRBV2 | CASSFRTDSNQPQHF
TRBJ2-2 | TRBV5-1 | CASSLEGNTGELFF
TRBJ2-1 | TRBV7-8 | CASSSRSGSYNEQFF
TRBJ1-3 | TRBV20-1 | CSASFGDGNTIYF
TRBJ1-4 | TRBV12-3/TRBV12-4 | CASSPAQGEKLFF
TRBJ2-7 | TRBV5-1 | CASAVGTGGPYEQYF
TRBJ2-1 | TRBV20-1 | CSARDLGSYNEQFF
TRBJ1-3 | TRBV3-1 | CASSLGTGGAGNTIYF
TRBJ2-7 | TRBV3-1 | CASSQDPLMGQYF
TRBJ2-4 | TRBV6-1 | CASGGVTSTAKNIQYF
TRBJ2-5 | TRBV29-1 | CSVEEGSWETQYF
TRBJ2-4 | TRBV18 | CASSRSGQGRGSVQYF
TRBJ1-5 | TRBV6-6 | CASSYAQNNQPQHF
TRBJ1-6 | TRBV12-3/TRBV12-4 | CASKTGRDKSPLHF
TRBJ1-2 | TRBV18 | CASSPTGLLYGYTF
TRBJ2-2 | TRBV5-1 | CASSLEGARTGELFF
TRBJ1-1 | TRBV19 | CASNLQMNTEAFF
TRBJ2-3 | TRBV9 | CASSVQDRRTDTQYF
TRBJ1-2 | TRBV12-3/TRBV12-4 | CASSFETDYGYTF
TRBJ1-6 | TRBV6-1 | CASSGTRCDSPLHF
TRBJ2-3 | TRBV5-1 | CASSTAGGGDADTQYF
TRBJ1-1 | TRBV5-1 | CASKGEPLNTEAFF
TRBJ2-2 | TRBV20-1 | CSASSGGTNTGELFF
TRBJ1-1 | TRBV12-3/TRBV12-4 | CASIHGAPPAEAFF
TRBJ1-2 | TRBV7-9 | CASSPLVQASNYGYTF
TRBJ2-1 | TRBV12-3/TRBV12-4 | CASSFRGGNEQFF
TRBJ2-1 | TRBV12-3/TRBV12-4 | CASSLMASGGPLNEQFF
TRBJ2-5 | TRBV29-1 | CSARGPGKETQYF